This note documents a single TCR beta chain sequence. The assay was immunoSEQ multiplex PCR, and TCRdb's table has in-frame clones only and misses some. In the table there are under 250,000 clones, roughly 86% of which are singletons. This record comes from a study of blood T cell repertoires in COVID-19. Study details: Sample material is recorded as cDNA or gDNA derived from T cells, B-cell-depleted T cells, or PBMCs.

Germline V gene sequence: CDR1 KGHSH, CDR2 LQKENI. Trimming at V came to 3 bases and at J to 5 bases, leaving 7 bases not matched to a gene. This CDR3 region has 15 residues. The sequencing input was peripheral blood. The clonotype originates from a woman aged 60 to 75 who had recovered from COVID-19. The chain links TRBV18 to TRBJ1-1, with TRBD1 matching 9 bases. DNA of the CDR3: TGTGCCAGCTCACCGGGGACAGGGCCGTGGACTGAAGCTTTCTTT. As protein: CASSPGTGPWTEAFF.